At least ten counts were recorded for the clone carrying this TCR beta chain. This sample was included in a study of blood T cell repertoires in COVID-19. Study in general: The United States, Italy and Spain provided the acute and convalescent COVID-19 samples.

Assay: immunoSEQ multiplex PCR; the TCRdb copy retains only in-frame clones and omits some. The sample holds 210,000 or so clones, about 76% seen once. The V end lost 5 bases, the J end lost 10 bases, and 24 bases lay between the germline ends. Germline-derived CDR1 and CDR2 are LNHDA and SQIVND (reference sequence). This CDR3 contains 17 residues. Specimen: PBMCs or T cells enriched from blood (not recorded which). The receptor comes from a woman between 50 and 59 years old with acute COVID-19. This chain connects TRBV19 to TRBJ1-6, with D perhaps TRBD1 (6 bases). CDR3 residues: CASSRPHTGTSDSPLHF. CDR3 coding DNA: TGTGCCAGTAGTCGCCCCCACACAGGGACTAGCGACTCACCCCTCCACTTT.